Sequencing of this T cell receptor (beta chain) was carried out in a study of cytomegalovirus exposure and HLA in healthy donors. 13 Jbeta primers and 60 Vbeta primers were used for the PCR. The repertoire was sequenced with immunoSEQ multiplex PCR; TCRdb's copy has only in-frame clones and lacks some. This repertoire shows some 140,000 clones, about 76% found once; its top ten account for 3.1%. This CDR3 has 14 residues. Germline CDR1 SGHTA, CDR2 FQGNSA. V dropped 5 bases and J dropped 3 bases, with 13 bases sitting between them. V gene TRBV7-2 combines with J gene TRBJ1-1; D is possibly TRBD1 (5 bases). This clonotype was obtained from a female donor in good health and CMV-seronegative. Sequencing was carried out using PBMCs. The CDR3 protein is CASSPSLGHTEAFF. Written as DNA, the CDR3 is TGTGCCAGCAGCCCGAGTTTGGGGCACACTGAAGCTTTCTTT.